The 5 T cell receptor beta chains given below trace back to one sample, sequenced in a study of CD8 T cells in Susac syndrome. After extraction with the RNeasy kit, 0.5 to 1 ug of the RNA was reverse transcribed using random hexamers. TCRdb processed the immunoSEQ multiplex PCR reads anew with MiXCR; each CDR3 protein has one entry. Of about 200,000 distinct CDR3 sequences detected, around nine tenths appear once; the ten largest clones hold roughly 0.15%. Sequencing input: CD8+ T cells from PBMCs. These TCRs come from a human donor with multiple sclerosis.

The gene calls are TRBV13 and TRBJ2-2, with TRBD2 as a possible D gene (5 bases). The germline gives CDR1 PRHDT, CDR2 FYEKMQ (reference sequence). This CDR3 spans 13 amino acids. V was clipped by 5 bases and J by 7 bases, with 11 bases between them. The CDR3 DNA follows: TGTGCCAGCAGCCACCGAGGGTTCGGGGAGCTGTTTTTT. This gives the protein CASSHRGFGELFF.

The chain uses TRBV15 and TRBJ1-1; D is unclear. The V gene lost 0 bases and the J gene lost 2 bases, with 13 bases spanning the gap. The CDR3 covers 16 residues. Per the germline V gene, CDR1 is LNHNV and CDR2 is YYDKDF (reference sequence). The CDR3 DNA reads TGTGCCACCAGCAGAGATCACTATTCGCAAAACACTGAAGCTTTCTTT. This gives the protein CATSRDHYSQNTEAFF.

V is TRBV2 and J is TRBJ2-1; 7 nucleotides agree with TRBD2. From germline, CDR1 is SNHLY and CDR2 FYNNEI. This CDR3 comprises 13 residues. With 6 bases clipped from V and 6 bases from J, the junction kept 5 bases outside the gene matches. DNA for the CDR3: TGTGCCAGCAGCACGGGAGGCCTCAATGAGCAGTTCTTC. It yields the protein CASSTGGLNEQFF.

The V gene is TRBV5-4, the J gene TRBJ2-1; no definite D call. Trimming took 4 bases from V and 9 from J, leaving 8 bases between them. The CDR3 has 11 amino acids. Germline assignment: CDR1 SGHNT and CDR2 YYREEE (reference sequence). The chain's CDR3 is CASSRPGEQFF. CDR3 in DNA: TGTGCCAGCAGCCGGCCCGGTGAGCAGTTCTTC.

The CDR3 DNA is TGTGCCTGGAGGGGTGAGGGGGCCGGCTATGGCTACACCTTC. As protein: CAWRGEGAGYGYTF. The chain has TRBV30 and TRBJ1-2; 7 nucleotides match TRBD1. After removal of 3 bases from V and 4 bases from J, the junction contained 8 bases not matched to a gene. Per germline, CDR1 GTSNPN and CDR2 SVGIG (reference sequence). The CDR3 loop spans 14 amino acids.